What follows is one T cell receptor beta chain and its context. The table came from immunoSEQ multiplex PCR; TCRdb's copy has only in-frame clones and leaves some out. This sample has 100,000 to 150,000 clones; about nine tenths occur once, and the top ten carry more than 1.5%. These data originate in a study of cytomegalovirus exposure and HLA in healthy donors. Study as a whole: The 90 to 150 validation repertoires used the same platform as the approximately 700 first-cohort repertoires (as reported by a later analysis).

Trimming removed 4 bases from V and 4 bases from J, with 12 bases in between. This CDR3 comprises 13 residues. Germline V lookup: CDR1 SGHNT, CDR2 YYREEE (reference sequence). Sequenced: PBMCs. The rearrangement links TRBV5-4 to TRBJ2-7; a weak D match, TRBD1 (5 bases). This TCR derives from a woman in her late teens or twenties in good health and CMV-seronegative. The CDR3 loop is CASSPGPGYEQYF. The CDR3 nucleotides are TGTGCCAGCAGCCCGGGCCCAGGGTACGAGCAGTACTTC.